The entry below gives a single TCR beta chain sequence along with its context. Its antigen is unknown. These data come from a study of T cell responses to AZD1222 COVID-19 vaccine. This CDR3 is 14 amino acids long. With 7 bases clipped from V and 5 bases from J, the junction kept 9 bases outside the gene matches. CDR1 is KGHDR and CDR2 is SFDVKD in the germline V gene. Using immunoSEQ multiplex PCR, the repertoire was profiled, and TCRdb retains in-frame clones only, with some absent. Of some 110,000 clones in the sample, around nine tenths were seen once. Study-wide findings and caveats: Nearly half of unique spike-specific TCRs reportedly avoided B.1.351 and B.1.1.7 mutated regions.

The chain uses TRBV24-1 and TRBJ2-7, with TRBD2 matching 8 bases. The sample consisted of peripheral blood, taken 28 days after the second AZD1222 dose. The receptor comes from an adult who received the AZD1222 COVID-19 vaccine. DNA for the CDR3: TGTGCCACCAGCTCCGGGACTAGAAACCACGAGCAGTACTTC. Amino acids: CATSSGTRNHEQYF.